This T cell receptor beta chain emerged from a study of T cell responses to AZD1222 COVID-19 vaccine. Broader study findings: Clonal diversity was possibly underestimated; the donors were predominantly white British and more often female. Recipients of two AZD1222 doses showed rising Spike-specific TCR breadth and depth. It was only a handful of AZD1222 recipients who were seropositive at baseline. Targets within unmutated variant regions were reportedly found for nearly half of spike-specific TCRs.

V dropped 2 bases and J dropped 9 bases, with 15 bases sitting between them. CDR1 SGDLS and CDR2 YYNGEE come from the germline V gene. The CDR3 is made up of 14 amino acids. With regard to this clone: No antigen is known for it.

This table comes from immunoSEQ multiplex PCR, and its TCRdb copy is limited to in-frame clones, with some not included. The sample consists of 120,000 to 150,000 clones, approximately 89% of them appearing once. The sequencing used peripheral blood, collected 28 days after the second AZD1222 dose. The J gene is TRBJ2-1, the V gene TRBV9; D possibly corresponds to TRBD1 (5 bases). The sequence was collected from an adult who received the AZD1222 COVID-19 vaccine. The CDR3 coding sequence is TGTGCCAGCAGCGTTTTATCAGGGCCCGGTGAGCAGTTCTTC. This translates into CASSVLSGPGEQFF.